What follows are 25 T cell receptor beta chains derived from one specimen sequenced in a study of blood T cell repertoires in COVID-19. TCRdb keeps only in-frame clones here, not all; method: immunoSEQ multiplex PCR. Among about 200,000 clones, about 82% were seen once, and the ten largest hold around 0.93%. Sequencing was carried out using peripheral blood. The receptor set was obtained from a man in his 60s with COVID-19, enrolled during active disease.

The chain carries TRBV5-4 and TRBJ1-1; TRBD1 might be the D (5 bases). There are 17 residues in the CDR3. Trimming pared 0 bases from V and 0 bases from J, leaving 15 bases between. Germline-derived CDR1 and CDR2 are SGHNT and YYREEE (reference sequence). In DNA, the CDR3 is TGTGCCAGCAGCTTGGGGCAGGGCGGATCCTTGAACACTGAAGCTTTCTTT. It encodes CASSLGQGGSLNTEAFF.

The chain is built from TRBV9 and TRBJ1-3, with D possibly matching TRBD1 (6 bases). V gave up 0 bases and J gave up 0 bases, with 13 bases separating them. There are 17 residues in the CDR3. Germline CDR1 reads SGDLS; CDR2 reads YYNGEE. DNA of the CDR3: TGTGCCAGCAGCGTAGTAGACAGGCCTAGCTCTGGAAACACCATATATTTT. Translated: CASSVVDRPSSGNTIYF.

This chain connects TRBV4-3 to TRBJ1-2, with unresolved D. Trimming shortened V by 0 bases and J by 7 bases, and 15 bases separated the two germline ends. The CDR3 spans 15 residues. Germline V lookup: CDR1 LGHNA, CDR2 YSLEER. The CDR3 bases are TGCGCCAGCAGCCAAGATCCTAGGCTTGGTGGTGGCTACACCTTC. Amino acid sequence: CASSQDPRLGGGYTF.

The gene calls are TRBV20-1 and TRBJ1-1; no clear D. The V gene lost 2 bases and the J gene lost 10 bases, with 8 bases spanning the gap. Germline assignment: CDR1 DFQATT and CDR2 SNEGSKA (reference sequence). This CDR3 comprises 10 residues. The CDR3 loop is CSARLQVAFF. CDR3 DNA: TGCAGTGCTAGACTCCAGGTAGCTTTCTTT.

This rearrangement joins TRBV6-5 to TRBJ2-1, with 7 bases that match TRBD1. Germline V gives CDR1 MNHEY, CDR2 SVGAGI. V lost 7 bases and J lost 7; bases outside the gene matches: 7. This CDR3 is 13 amino acids long. The CDR3 spells CASTKTGSNEQFF. In nucleotides, the CDR3 is TGTGCCAGCACCAAGACAGGGAGTAATGAGCAGTTCTTC.

This clone was observed a handful of times. The chain employs TRBV7-9 and TRBJ2-7; tentative D call: TRBD1 (6 bases). The CDR3 sequence is 16 residues long. Germline V lookup: CDR1 SEHNR, CDR2 FQNEAQ (reference sequence). Deletions cut 5 bases from V and 5 bases from J, with 22 bases between. The CDR3 protein is CASSLPPGQTRDEQYF. In nucleotides, the CDR3 is TGTGCCAGCAGCCTACCACCGGGACAAACAAGGGACGAGCAGTACTTC.

The V gene is TRBV19, the J gene TRBJ1-3; no clear D gene. Deletions cut 4 bases from V and 0 bases from J, with 10 bases between. This CDR3 is built from 15 residues. Per germline, CDR1 LNHDA and CDR2 SQIVND (reference sequence). CDR3 sequence: CASSRGGLSGNTIYF. The CDR3 coding sequence is TGTGCCAGTAGTAGAGGCGGACTCTCTGGAAACACCATATATTTT.

The chain carries TRBV15 and TRBJ1-5; D is undetermined. Trimming removed 6 bases from V and 0 bases from J, with 15 bases in between. The CDR3 consists of 16 residues. From germline, CDR1 is LNHNV and CDR2 YYDKDF (reference sequence). The CDR3 bases are TGTGCCACCAGATTGGCGGGGAGGTATAGCAATCAGCCCCAGCATTTT. This encodes CATRLAGRYSNQPQHF.

The chain recombines TRBV28 with TRBJ2-1; D is possibly TRBD2 (6 bases). Germline lookup yields CDR1 MDHEN and CDR2 SYDVKM. V lost 7 bases, J lost 3 bases, and 19 bases lay in between. The CDR3 totals 16 residues. In nucleotides, the CDR3 is TGTGCCAGCAAGGGATTGCGGGACTCCTACTACAATGAGCAGTTCTTC. It encodes CASKGLRDSYYNEQFF.

V usage is TRBV19 and J usage is TRBJ1-4; TRBD1 matches 8 bases. With V trimmed by 6 bases and J by 1 base, 10 bases remained unmatched. This CDR3 is built from 17 residues. From germline, CDR1 is LNHDA and CDR2 SQIVND (reference sequence). The DNA for the CDR3 is TGTGCCAGTAGCGCGACGGACAGGGTTCGAACTAATGAAAAACTGTTTTTT. Its translation: CASSATDRVRTNEKLFF.

J is TRBJ2-3 and V is TRBV24-1; the D gene is possibly TRBD1 (5 bases). Germline V gene data show CDR1 as KGHDR and CDR2 as SFDVKD. Trimming pared 10 bases from V and 0 bases from J, leaving 16 bases between. The CDR3 is 15 residues long. CDR3 loop: CATRAGAASTDTQYF. In nucleotides, the CDR3 is TGTGCCACGCGAGCTGGGGCAGCCAGCACAGATACGCAGTATTTT.

This chain links TRBV27 with TRBJ2-3; 7 bases agree with TRBD2. The CDR3 loop spans 16 amino acids. J gave up 1 base and V 3 bases, and 7 bases lay outside the gene matches. Germline loops: CDR1 MNHEY, CDR2 SMNVEV (reference sequence). CDR3 in DNA: TGTGCCAGCAGTTTCTCTAGCGGAGGCCGCACAGATACGCAGTATTTT. Translation gives CASSFSSGGRTDTQYF.

V usage is TRBV5-4 and J usage is TRBJ2-5; 10 bases match TRBD2. After removal of 4 bases from V and 5 bases from J, the junction contained 14 bases not matched to a gene. The CDR3 contains 17 residues. Per germline, CDR1 SGHNT and CDR2 YYREEE (reference sequence). The CDR3 DNA sequence: TGTGCCAGCAGCCCCGGGAGCGGGAGGGCCTTGGGGGAGACCCAGTACTTC. It translates to CASSPGSGRALGETQYF. Combining the CDR3 with reference TRBV5-4 and TRBJ2-5 gives the whole variable domain ETGVTQSPTHLIKTRGQQVTLRCSSQSGHNTVSWYQQALGQGPQFIFQYYREEENGRGNFPPRFSGLQFPNYSSELNVNALELDDSALYLCASSPGSGRALGETQYFGPGTRLLVL.

The chain employs TRBV7-9 and TRBJ2-2; 9 bases map to TRBD1. This CDR3 has 16 amino acids. The germline gives CDR1 SEHNR, CDR2 FQNEAQ (reference sequence). After removal of 5 bases from V and 7 bases from J, the junction contained 11 bases not matched to a gene. CDR3 sequence reads: CASSPGQGFGVGELFF. The CDR3 nucleotides read TGTGCCAGCAGCCCGGGACAGGGTTTCGGTGTCGGGGAGCTGTTTTTT.

In its sample, this clone was seen once. This chain joins TRBV23-1 and TRBJ1-3; D gene uncertain. TRBV23-1 is marked as an open reading frame, function uncertain. The CDR3 has 19 residues. Deletions cut 0 bases from V and 0 bases from J, with 18 bases between. The CDR3, as DNA: TGCGCCAGCAGTCAATCAAAGGTTCGGGTCGGCCGCTCTGGAAACACCATATATTTT. It is translated as CASSQSKVRVGRSGNTIYF.

V usage is TRBV29-1 and J usage is TRBJ1-2, with D perhaps matching TRBD1 (5 bases). This CDR3 region has 13 residues. Trimming cost V 5 bases and J 8 bases, with 18 bases left between them. Germline loops: CDR1 SQVTM, CDR2 ANQGSEA. In DNA form, the CDR3 reads TGCAGCGTTATGGAAGGGGCGTCCCTAGGCTACACCTTC. Its translation is CSVMEGASLGYTF.

A few counts support this clone. The chain couples TRBV7-8 to TRBJ1-5; D is ambiguous. V was pared by 5 bases and J by 5 bases, with 16 bases between. From germline, CDR1 is SGHVS and CDR2 FQNEAQ. The CDR3 is 15 residues long. The CDR3 here is CASSPRLGSDQPQHF. CDR3 DNA sequence: TGTGCCAGCAGCCCCCGATTAGGGAGCGATCAGCCCCAGCATTTT.

The CDR3 bases are TGCAGTGCTAGTAGGGGACAGAACTTCTATGGCTACACCTTC. Translated: CSASRGQNFYGYTF. V usage is TRBV20-1 and J usage is TRBJ1-2; 7 bases are shared with TRBD1. Germline trimming cut 3 bases from V and 4 bases from J; bases unmatched to any gene: 8. Germline V gene lookup returns CDR1 DFQATT and CDR2 SNEGSKA (reference sequence). CDR3 length equals 14 residues.

The J gene is TRBJ2-3, the V gene TRBV9; 14 bases line up with TRBD2. The CDR3 totals 17 residues. V was pared by 3 bases and J by 2 bases, with 5 bases of the junction left unmatched. CDR1 is SGDLS and CDR2 is YYNGEE in the germline V gene. The CDR3 protein is CASSARLAGGITDTQYF. The CDR3 nucleotides read TGTGCCAGCAGCGCGCGACTAGCGGGAGGGATCACAGATACGCAGTATTTT.

The rearrangement joins TRBV4-2 to TRBJ2-7, with 10 bases that match TRBD2. V was pared by 0 bases and J by 4 bases, with 9 bases of the junction left unmatched. The CDR3 consists of 17 residues. Germline CDR1 reads LGHNA; CDR2 reads YNFKEQ. CDR3 DNA sequence: TGTGCCAGCAGCCAAGAGTGGGTCCTAGCGGGAGCATACGAGCAGTACTTC. Translating gives CASSQEWVLAGAYEQYF.

This sequence joins TRBV29-1 and TRBJ1-5, with D perhaps TRBD1 (6 bases). Germline V gene sequence: CDR1 SQVTM, CDR2 ANQGSEA. This CDR3 contains 13 residues. V gave up 4 bases and J gave up 3 bases, with 10 bases separating them. CDR3: CSVVTGTNQPQHF. CDR3 coding DNA: TGCAGCGTTGTTACAGGGACCAATCAGCCCCAGCATTTT.

The V call is TRBV3-1 (or the pseudogene TRBV3-2), the J call TRBJ1-2; D possibly corresponds to TRBD1 (5 bases). CDR1 is LGHDT, CDR2 YNNKEL, per germline (reference sequence). CDR3 length: 14 residues. Trimming shortened V by 2 bases and J by 2 bases, and 9 bases separated the two germline ends. CDR3 bases: TGTGCCAGCAGCCAAACGCAGGGAAACTATGGCTACACCTTC. This translates into CASSQTQGNYGYTF.

This rearrangement joins TRBV5-1 to TRBJ2-5; the match to TRBD1 covers 11 bases. V lost 3 bases and J lost 5; bases outside the gene matches: 6. Germline-derived CDR1 and CDR2 are SGHRS and YFSETQ. The CDR3 covers 15 residues. The CDR3 sequence: CASSWGTGGGETQYF. In DNA, the CDR3 is TGCGCCAGCAGCTGGGGGACAGGGGGTGGTGAGACCCAGTACTTC.

The V and J genes are TRBV2 and TRBJ1-5; D remains unclear. Germline CDR1 reads SNHLY; CDR2 reads FYNNEI. The germline V and J ends were trimmed by 5 bases and 2 bases, with 13 bases remaining between them. The CDR3 is 15 amino acids. CDR3 bases: TGTGCCAGCAGTAGCATAGCATATGGCAATCAGCCCCAGCATTTT. This translates into CASSSIAYGNQPQHF.

The rearrangement joins TRBV28 to TRBJ1-4; D possibly corresponds to TRBD1 (6 bases). The CDR3 is 19 amino acids. Trimming left V 3 bases short and J 3 bases short, with 23 bases between. Germline loops: CDR1 MDHEN, CDR2 SYDVKM. In nucleotides, the CDR3 is TGTGCCAGCAGTTTGTCGACAGGTTTCGTGGATACGGCTAATGAAAAACTGTTTTTT. Its protein is CASSLSTGFVDTANEKLFF.